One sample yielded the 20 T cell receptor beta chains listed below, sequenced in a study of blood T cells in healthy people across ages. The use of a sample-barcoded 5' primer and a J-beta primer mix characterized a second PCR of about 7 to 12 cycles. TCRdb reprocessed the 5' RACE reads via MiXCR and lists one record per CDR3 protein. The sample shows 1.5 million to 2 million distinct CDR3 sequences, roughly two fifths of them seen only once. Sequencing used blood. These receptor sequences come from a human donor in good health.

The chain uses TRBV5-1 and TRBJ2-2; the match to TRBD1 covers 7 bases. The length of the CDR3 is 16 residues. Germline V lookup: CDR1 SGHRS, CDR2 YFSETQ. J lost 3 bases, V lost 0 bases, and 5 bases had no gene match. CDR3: CASSLAPDRDTGELFF. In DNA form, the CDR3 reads TGCGCCAGCAGCTTGGCACCAGACAGGGACACCGGGGAGCTGTTTTTT.

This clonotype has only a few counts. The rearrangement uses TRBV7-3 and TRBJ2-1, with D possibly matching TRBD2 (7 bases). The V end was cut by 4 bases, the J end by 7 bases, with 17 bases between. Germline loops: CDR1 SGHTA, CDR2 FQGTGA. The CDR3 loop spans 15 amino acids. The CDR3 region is CASSSNRGAGNEQFF. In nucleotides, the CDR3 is TGTGCCAGCAGCTCGAACCGGGGGGCCGGTAATGAGCAGTTCTTC.

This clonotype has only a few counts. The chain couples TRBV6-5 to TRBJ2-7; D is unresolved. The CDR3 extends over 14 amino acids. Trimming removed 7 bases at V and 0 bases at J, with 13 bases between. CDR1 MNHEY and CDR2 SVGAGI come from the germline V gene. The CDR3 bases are TGTGCCAGCAAGAAGGTCCAGAGCTCCTACGAGCAGTACTTC. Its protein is CASKKVQSSYEQYF.

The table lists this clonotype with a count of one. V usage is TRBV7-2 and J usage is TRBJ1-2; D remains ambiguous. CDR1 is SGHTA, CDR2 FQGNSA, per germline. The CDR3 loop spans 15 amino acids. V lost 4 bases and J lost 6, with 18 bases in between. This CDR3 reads CASSSGPANYDGYTF. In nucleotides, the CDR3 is TGTGCCAGCAGCTCCGGGCCTGCTAACTATGATGGCTACACCTTC. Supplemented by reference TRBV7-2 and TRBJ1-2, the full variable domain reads GAGVSQSPSNKVTEKGKDVELRCDPISGHTALYWYRQSLGQGLEFLIYFQGNSAPDKSGLPSDRFSAERTGGSVSTLTIQRTQQEDSAVYLCASSSGPANYDGYTFGSGTRLTVV.

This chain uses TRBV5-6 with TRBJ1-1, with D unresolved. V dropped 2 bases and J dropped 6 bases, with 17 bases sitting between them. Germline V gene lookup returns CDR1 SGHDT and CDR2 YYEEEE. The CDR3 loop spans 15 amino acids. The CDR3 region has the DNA TGTGCCAGCAGCTTCGGACTGGGGAGTTGGGCTGAAGCTTTCTTT. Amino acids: CASSFGLGSWAEAFF.

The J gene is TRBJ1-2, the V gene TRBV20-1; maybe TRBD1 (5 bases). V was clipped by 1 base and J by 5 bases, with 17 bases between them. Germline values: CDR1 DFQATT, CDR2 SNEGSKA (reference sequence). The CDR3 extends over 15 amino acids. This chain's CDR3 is CSARGKRAGWYGYTF. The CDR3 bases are TGCAGTGCTAGAGGGAAACGTGCAGGGTGGTATGGCTACACCTTC.

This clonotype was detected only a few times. As DNA, the CDR3 is TGTGCCATCCTCCGGGACAGCTTTGAAGCTTTCTTT. As protein: CAILRDSFEAFF. The J gene is TRBJ1-1, the V gene TRBV7-2; TRBD1 agrees at 7 bases. The CDR3 is 12 amino acids. CDR1 is SGHTA and CDR2 is FQGNSA in the germline V gene. With 10 bases clipped from V and 7 bases from J, the junction kept 9 bases outside the gene matches.

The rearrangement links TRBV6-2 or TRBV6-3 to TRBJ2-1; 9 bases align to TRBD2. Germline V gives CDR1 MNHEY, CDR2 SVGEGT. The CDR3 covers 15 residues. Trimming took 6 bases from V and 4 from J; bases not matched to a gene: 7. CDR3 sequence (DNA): TGTGCCAGCAGCTTAGCGGGGGCCTATTACAATGAGCAGTTCTTC. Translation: CASSLAGAYYNEQFF.

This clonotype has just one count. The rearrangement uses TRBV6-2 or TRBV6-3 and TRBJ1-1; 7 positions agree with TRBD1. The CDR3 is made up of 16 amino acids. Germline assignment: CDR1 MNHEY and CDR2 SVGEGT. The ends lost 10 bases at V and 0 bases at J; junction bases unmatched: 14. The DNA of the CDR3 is TGTGCCATACACAGGGGAGGCGGAGGACTGAACACTGAAGCTTTCTTT. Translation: CAIHRGGGGLNTEAFF.

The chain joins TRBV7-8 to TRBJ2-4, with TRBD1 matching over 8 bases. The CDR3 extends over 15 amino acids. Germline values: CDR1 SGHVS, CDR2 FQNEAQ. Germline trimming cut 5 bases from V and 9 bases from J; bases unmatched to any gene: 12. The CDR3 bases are TGTGCCAGCAGCCGCGACAGGGGTTTAGAAAGCATTCAGTACTTC. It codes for CASSRDRGLESIQYF.

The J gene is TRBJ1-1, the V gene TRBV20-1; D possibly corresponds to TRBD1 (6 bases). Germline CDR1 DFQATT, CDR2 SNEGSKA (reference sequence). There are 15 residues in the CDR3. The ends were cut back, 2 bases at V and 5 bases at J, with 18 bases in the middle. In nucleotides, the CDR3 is TGCAGTGCTAGACCCCTTGGACAGATGGGGACTGAAGCTTTCTTT. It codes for CSARPLGQMGTEAFF.

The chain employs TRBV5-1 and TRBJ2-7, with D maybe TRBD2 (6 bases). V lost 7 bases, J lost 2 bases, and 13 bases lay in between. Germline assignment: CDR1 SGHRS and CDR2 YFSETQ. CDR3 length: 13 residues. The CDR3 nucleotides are TGCGCCAGCGCCGGGACTTCCACCTACGAGCAGTACTTC. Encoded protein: CASAGTSTYEQYF.

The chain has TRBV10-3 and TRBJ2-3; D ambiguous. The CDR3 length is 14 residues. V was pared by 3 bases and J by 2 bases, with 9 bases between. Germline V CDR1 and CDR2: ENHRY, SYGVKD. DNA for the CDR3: TGTGCCATCAGTGAAGGTGGACCCACAGATACGCAGTATTTT. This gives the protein CAISEGGPTDTQYF.

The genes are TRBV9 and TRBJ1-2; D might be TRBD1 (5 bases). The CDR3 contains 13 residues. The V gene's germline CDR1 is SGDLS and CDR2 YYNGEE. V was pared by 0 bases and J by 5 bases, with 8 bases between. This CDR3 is CASSVAGRYGYTF. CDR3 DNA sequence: TGTGCCAGCAGCGTAGCGGGACGGTATGGCTACACCTTC. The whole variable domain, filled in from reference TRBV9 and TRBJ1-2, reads DSGVTQTPKHLITATGQRVTLRCSPRSGDLSVYWYQQSLDQGLQFLIQYYNGEERAKGNILERFSAQQFPDLHSELNLSSLELGDSALYFCASSVAGRYGYTFGSGTRLTVV.

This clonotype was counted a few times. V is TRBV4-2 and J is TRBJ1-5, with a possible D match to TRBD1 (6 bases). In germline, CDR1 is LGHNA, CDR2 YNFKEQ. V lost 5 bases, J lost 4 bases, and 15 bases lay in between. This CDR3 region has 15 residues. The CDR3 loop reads CASSKERGGNQPQHF. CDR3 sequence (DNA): TGTGCCAGCAGCAAGGAGAGAGGGGGAAATCAGCCCCAGCATTTT.

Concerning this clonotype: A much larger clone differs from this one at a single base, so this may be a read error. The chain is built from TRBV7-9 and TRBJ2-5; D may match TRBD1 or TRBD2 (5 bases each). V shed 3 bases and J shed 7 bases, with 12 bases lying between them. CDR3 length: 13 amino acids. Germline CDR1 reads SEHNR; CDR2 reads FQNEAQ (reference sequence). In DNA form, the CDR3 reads TGTGCCAGCAGCTTCGGGGCTTTGGGGACCCAGTACTTC. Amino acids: CASSFGALGTQYF.

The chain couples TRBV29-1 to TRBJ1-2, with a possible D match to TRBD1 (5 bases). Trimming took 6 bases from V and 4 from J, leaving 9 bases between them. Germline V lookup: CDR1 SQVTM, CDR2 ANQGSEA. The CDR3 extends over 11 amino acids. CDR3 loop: CSVLGGYGYTF. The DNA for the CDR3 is TGCAGCGTGCTGGGGGGCTATGGCTACACCTTC.

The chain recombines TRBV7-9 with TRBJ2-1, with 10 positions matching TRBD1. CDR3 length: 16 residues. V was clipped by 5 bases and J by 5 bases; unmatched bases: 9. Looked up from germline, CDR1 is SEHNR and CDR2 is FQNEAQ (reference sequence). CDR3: CASSLTGQGRHNEQFF. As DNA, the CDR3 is TGTGCCAGCAGCCTAACGGGACAGGGGCGCCACAATGAGCAGTTCTTC.

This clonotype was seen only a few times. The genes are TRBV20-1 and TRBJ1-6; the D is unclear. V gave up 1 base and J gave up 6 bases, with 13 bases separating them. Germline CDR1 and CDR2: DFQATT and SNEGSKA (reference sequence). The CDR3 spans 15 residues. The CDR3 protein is CSARVPTIPNSPLHF. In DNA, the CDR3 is TGCAGTGCTAGAGTCCCGACGATTCCTAATTCACCCCTCCACTTT.

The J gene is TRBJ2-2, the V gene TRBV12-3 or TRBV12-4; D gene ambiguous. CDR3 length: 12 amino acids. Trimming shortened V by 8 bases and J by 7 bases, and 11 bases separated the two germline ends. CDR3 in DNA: TGTGCCAGCTCTAATTTGGTCGGGGAGCTGTTTTTT. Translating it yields CASSNLVGELFF.